Here is one T cell receptor (beta chain) with its context. Its antigen remains unknown. These data originate in a study of T cells expressing NK-cell markers. About the study: The authors sequenced eight donors, of whom seven were HCMV-seropositive and one was seronegative. Study-wide results and caveats: These clonotypes additionally ranked first within the CD3+CD56-NKG2C+ fraction of a handful of donors.

The germline CDR1 and CDR2 sequences are SGHRS and YFSETQ. The CDR3 spans 14 residues. UMIs accompanied the 5'RACE template switching by which TCR beta cDNA was made. Following a re-call of the 5' RACE reads, TCRdb has one entry per CDR3 protein and lacks DNA. The sample is made up of about 550,000 distinct CDR3 sequences, and the top ten hold roughly 3.4% of it. Input material: blood T cells: a sorted CD56 or NKG2C T cell subset, CD4+ or CD8+ T cells, or bulk PBMC T cells (not recorded which). This rearrangement joins TRBV5-1 to TRBJ2-5. This TCR was recovered from a man between 18 and 35 years old in good health. CDR3 region: CASSFTADQETQYF. The full variable domain, in which reference TRBV5-1 and TRBJ2-5 provide the parts outside the CDR3, is KAGVTQTPRYLIKTRGQQVTLSCSPISGHRSVSWYQQTPGQGLQFLFEYFSETQRNKGNFPGRFSGRQFSNSRSEMNVSTLELGDSALYLCASSFTADQETQYFGPGTRLLVL.